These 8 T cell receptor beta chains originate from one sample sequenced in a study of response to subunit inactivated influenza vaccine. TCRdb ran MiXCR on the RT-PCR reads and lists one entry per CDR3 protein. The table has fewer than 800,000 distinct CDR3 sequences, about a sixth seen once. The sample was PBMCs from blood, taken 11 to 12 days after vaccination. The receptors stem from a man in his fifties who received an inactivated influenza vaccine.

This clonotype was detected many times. CDR3 loop: CSVENPGLAGGPYEQYF. The CDR3 DNA reads as TGCAGCGTTGAAAATCCGGGACTAGCGGGAGGCCCCTACGAGCAGTACTTC. V is TRBV29-1 and J is TRBJ2-7; 15 bases map to TRBD2. Germline trimming cut 2 bases from V and 2 bases from J; bases unmatched to any gene: 7. Germline-derived CDR1 and CDR2 are SQVTM and ANQGSEA. CDR3 length: 17 amino acids.

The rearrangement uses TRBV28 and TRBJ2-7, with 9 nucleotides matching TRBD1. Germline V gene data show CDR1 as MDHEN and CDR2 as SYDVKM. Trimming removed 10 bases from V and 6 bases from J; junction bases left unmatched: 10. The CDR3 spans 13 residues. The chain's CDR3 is CATADRGSSEQYF. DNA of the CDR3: TGTGCCACTGCGGACAGGGGATCTAGCGAGCAGTACTTC.

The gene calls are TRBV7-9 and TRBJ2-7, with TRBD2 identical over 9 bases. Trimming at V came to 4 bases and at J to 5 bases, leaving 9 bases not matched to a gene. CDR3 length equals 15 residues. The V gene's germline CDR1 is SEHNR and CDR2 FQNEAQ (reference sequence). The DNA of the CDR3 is TGTGCCAGCAGCTATAGGCGGGGGGGCGTGGACGAGCAGTACTTC. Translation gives CASSYRRGGVDEQYF.

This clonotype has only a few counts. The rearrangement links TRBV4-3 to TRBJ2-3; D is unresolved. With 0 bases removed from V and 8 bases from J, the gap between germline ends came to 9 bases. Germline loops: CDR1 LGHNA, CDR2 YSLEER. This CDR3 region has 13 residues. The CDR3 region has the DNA TGCGCCAGCAGCCAAGACAGCTCCCTTACGCAGTATTTT. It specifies CASSQDSSLTQYF.

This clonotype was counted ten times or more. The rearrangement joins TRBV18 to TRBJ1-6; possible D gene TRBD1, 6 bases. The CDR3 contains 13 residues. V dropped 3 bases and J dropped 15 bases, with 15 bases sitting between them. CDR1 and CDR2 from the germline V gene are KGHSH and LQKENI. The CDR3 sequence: CASSPNPRDNLHF. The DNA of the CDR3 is TGTGCCAGCTCACCCAATCCCCGGGACAACCTCCACTTT.

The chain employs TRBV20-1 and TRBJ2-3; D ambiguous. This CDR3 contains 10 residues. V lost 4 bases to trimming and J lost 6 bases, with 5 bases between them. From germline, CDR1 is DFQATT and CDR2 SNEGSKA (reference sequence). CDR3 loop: CSATGDTQYF. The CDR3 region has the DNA TGCAGTGCTACTGGGGATACGCAGTATTTT.

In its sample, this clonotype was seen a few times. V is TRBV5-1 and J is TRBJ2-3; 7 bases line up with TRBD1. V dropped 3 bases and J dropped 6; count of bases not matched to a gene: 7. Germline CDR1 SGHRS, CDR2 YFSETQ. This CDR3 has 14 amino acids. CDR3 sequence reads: CASSSDRDVDTQYF. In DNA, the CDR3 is TGCGCCAGCAGCTCTGACAGGGATGTCGATACGCAGTATTTT.

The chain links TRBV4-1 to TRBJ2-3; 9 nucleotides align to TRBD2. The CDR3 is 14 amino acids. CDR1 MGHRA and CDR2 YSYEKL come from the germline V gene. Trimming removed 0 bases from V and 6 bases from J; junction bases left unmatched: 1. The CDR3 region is CASSQETSGDTQYF. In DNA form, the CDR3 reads TGCGCCAGCAGCCAAGAGACTAGCGGTGATACGCAGTATTTT.